Detailed here is one T cell receptor (beta chain). V trimming: 2 bases; J trimming: 7 bases; junction bases outside the gene matches: 1. This CDR3 region has 13 residues. CDR1 is LGHDT, CDR2 YNNKEL, per germline (reference sequence). The sample is drawn from a study of blood T cell repertoires in COVID-19. About the study: Acute and convalescent COVID-19 specimens originated in the United States, Italy and Spain. T cells, B-cell-depleted T cells, or PBMCs provided the cDNA or gDNA that served as material.

Source study methods: Reference gene primer amplification gave nucleated cell count estimates. TCRdb's table, derived via immunoSEQ multiplex PCR, lists solely in-frame clones and lacks some. V and J calls and clone size follow that table, whereas D and trimming were derived from the DNA. The sample includes a few hundred thousand clones, less than 90% seen only once; the top ten take approximately 3.7%. Sequencing input: peripheral blood. The origin of this receptor is a man aged 60 to 75 who had recovered from COVID-19. The chain joins TRBV3-1 (or the pseudogene TRBV3-2) to TRBJ1-2, with 10 bases fitting TRBD1. This chain's CDR3 is CASSQRTGGGYTF. CDR3 DNA sequence: TGTGCCAGCAGCCAACGGACAGGGGGTGGCTACACCTTC.